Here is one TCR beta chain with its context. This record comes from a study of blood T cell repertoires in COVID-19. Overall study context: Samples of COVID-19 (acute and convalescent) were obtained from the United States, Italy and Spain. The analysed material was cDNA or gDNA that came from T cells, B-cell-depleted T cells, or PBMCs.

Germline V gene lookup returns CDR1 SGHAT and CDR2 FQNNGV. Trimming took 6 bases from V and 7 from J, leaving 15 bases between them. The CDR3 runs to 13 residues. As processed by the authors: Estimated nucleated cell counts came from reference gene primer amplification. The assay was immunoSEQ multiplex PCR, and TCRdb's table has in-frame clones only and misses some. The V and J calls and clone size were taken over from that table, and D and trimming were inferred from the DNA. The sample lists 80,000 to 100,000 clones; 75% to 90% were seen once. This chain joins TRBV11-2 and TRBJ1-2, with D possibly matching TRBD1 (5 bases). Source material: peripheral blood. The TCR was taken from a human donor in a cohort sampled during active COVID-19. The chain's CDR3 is CASRLGPGGGYTF. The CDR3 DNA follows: TGTGCCAGCAGACTAGGGCCGGGGGGTGGCTACACCTTC.